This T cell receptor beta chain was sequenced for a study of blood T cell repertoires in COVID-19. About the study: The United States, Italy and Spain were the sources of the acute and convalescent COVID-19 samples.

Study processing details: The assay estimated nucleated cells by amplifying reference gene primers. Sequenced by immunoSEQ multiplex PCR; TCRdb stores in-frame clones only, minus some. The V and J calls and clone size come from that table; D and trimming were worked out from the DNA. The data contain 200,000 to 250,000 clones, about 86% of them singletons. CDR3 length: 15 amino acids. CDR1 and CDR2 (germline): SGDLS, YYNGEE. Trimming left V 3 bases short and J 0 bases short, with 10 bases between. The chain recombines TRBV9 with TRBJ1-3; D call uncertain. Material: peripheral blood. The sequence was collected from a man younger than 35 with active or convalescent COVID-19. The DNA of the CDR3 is TGTGCCAGCAGCGCCCAACAAGTCTCTGGAAACACCATATATTTT. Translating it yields CASSAQQVSGNTIYF.